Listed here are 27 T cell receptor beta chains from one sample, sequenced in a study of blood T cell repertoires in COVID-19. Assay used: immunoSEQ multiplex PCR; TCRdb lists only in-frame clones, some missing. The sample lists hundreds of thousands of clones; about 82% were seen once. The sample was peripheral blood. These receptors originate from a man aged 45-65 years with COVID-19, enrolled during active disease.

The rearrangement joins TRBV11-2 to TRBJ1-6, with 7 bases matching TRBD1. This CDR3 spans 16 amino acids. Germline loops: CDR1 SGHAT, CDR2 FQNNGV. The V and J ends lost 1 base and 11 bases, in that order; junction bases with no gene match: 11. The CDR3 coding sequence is TGTGCCAGCAGCTTAGGACAGGGAGTTTTTGTTGCACCCCTCCACTTT. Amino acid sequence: CASSLGQGVFVAPLHF.

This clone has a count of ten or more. The CDR3 DNA is TGTGCCAGCAGTTACAATACGGTTGGCACTGAAGCTTTCTTT. This codes for CASSYNTVGTEAFF. The chain has TRBV6-5 and TRBJ1-1; D unresolved. The CDR3 length is 14 residues. With 2 bases removed from V and 4 bases from J, the gap between germline ends came to 11 bases. The germline gives CDR1 MNHEY, CDR2 SVGAGI.

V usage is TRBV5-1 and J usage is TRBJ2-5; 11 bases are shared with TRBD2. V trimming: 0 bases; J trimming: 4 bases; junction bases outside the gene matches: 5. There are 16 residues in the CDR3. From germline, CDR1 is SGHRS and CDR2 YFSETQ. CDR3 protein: CASSLVIAGGAETQYF. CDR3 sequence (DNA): TGCGCCAGCAGCTTGGTAATAGCGGGGGGGGCAGAGACCCAGTACTTC.

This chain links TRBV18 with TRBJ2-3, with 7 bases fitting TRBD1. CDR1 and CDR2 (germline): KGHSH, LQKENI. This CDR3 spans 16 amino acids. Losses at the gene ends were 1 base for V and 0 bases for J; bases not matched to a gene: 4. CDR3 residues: CASSPLSGQSTDTQYF. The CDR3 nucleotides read TGTGCCAGCTCACCACTCTCGGGACAGAGCACAGATACGCAGTATTTT.

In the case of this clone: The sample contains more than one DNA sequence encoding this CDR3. The DNA of the CDR3 is TGTGCCAGCAGCCCACAGGGCTACACTGAAGCTTTCTTT. Translated: CASSPQGYTEAFF. The chain combines TRBV7-3 with TRBJ1-1; a possible D gene is TRBD1 (6 bases). The germline CDR1 and CDR2 sequences are SGHTA and FQGTGA. CDR3 length: 13 amino acids. The ends were cut back, 5 bases at V and 3 bases at J, with 10 bases in the middle.

Here the CDR3 DNA reads TGTGCCAGCCGAAGACAGGGGGGGACTGAAGCTTTCTTT. It is translated as CASRRQGGTEAFF. The V call is TRBV19, the J call TRBJ1-1; the match to TRBD1 covers 9 bases. V lost 9 bases and J lost 5; bases outside the gene matches: 7. This CDR3 is built from 13 residues. In germline, CDR1 is LNHDA, CDR2 SQIVND (reference sequence).

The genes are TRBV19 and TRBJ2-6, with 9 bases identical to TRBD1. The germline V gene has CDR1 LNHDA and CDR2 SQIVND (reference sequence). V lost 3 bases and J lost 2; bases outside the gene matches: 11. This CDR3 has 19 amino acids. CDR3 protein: CASSIFGGNRGPGANVLTF. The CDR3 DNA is TGTGCCAGTAGTATTTTCGGCGGGAACAGGGGGCCTGGGGCCAACGTCCTGACTTTC.

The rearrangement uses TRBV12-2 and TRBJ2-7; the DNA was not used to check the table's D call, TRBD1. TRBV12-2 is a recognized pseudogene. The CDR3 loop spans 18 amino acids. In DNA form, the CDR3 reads TGTGCAAGTCGCCCTACCCAATATCAGGGGTTACTAACCTACGAGCAGTACTTC. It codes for CASRPTQYQGLLTYEQYF.

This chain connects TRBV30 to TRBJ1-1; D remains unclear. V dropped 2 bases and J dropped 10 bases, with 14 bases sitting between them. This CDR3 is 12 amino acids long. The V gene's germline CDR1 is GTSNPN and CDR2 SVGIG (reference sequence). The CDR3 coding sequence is TGTGCCTGGAGTCAACTATTCGAGGCAGCTTTCTTT. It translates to CAWSQLFEAAFF.

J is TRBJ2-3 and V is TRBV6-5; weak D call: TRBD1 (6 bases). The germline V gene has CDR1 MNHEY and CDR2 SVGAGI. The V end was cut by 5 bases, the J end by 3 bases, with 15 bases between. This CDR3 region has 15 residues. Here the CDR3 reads CASSRSFTGTDTQYF. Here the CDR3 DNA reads TGTGCCAGCAGTCGAAGCTTTACAGGGACAGATACGCAGTATTTT.

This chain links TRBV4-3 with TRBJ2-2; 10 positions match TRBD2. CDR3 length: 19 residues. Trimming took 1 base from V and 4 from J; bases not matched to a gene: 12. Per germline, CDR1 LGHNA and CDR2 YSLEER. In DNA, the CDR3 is TGCGCCAGCAGCCAAGTTATAGCGGGGGGAAGGATAAGCACCGGGGAGCTGTTTTTT. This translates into CASSQVIAGGRISTGELFF.

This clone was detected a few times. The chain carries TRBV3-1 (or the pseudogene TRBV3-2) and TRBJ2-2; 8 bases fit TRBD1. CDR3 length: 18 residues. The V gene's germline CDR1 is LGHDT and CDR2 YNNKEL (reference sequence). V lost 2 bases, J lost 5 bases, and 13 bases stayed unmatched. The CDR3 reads CASSQRSSRGPWTGELFF. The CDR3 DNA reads TGTGCCAGCAGCCAAAGAAGCTCCAGGGGGCCGTGGACCGGGGAGCTGTTTTTT.

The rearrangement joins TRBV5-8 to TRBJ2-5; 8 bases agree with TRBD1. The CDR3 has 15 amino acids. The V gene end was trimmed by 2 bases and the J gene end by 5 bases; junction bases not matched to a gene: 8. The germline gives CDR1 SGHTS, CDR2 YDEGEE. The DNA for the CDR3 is TGTGCCAGCAGCTTCAACAGGGGGGAGGATGAGACCCAGTACTTC. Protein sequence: CASSFNRGEDETQYF.

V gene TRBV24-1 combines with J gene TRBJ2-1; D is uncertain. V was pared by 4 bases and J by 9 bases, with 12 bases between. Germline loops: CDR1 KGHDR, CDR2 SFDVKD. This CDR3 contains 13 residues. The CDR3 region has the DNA TGTGCCACCAGTGACCCTTTACTTAGTGAGCAGTTCTTC. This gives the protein CATSDPLLSEQFF.

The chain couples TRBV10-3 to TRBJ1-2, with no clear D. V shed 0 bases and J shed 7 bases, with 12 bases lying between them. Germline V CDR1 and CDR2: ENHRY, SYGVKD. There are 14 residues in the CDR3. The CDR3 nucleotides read TGTGCCATCAGTGAGTCGACGGAGGTAGCTGGCTACACCTTC. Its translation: CAISESTEVAGYTF.

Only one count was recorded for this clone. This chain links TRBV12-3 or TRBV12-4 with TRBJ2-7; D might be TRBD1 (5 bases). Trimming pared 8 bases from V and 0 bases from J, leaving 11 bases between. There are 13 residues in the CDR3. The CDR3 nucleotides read TGTGCCAGCGCACAGGCGAGCTCCTACGAGCAGTACTTC. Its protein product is CASAQASSYEQYF.

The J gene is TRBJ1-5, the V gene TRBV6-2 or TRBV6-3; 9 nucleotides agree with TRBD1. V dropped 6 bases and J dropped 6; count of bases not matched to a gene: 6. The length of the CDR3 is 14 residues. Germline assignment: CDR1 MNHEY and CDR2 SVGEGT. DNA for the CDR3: TGTGCCAGCAGATACAGGGGGCAGGGTCAGCCCCAGCATTTT. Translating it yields CASRYRGQGQPQHF.

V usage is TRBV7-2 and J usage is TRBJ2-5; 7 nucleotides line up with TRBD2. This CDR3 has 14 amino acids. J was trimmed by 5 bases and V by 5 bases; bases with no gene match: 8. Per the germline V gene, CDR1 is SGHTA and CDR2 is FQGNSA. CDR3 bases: TGTGCCAGCAGCCGCGATTGGGGGGGTGAGACCCAGTACTTC. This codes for CASSRDWGGETQYF.

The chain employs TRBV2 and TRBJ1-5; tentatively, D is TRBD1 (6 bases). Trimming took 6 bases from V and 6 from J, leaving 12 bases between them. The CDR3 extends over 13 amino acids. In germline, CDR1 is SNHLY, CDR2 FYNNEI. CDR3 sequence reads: CASRQGLSQPQHF. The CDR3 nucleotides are TGTGCCAGCAGACAGGGTTTGAGTCAGCCCCAGCATTTT.

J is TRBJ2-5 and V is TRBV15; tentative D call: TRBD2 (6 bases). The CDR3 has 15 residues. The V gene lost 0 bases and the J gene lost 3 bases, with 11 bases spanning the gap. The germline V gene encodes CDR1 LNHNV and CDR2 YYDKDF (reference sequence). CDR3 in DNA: TGTGCCACCAGCAGAGAGAATGCGGGGAAAGAGACCCAGTACTTC. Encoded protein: CATSRENAGKETQYF.

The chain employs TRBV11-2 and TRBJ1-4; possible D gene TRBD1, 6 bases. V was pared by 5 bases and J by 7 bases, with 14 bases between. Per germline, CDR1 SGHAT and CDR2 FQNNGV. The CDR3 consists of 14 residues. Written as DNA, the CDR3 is TGTGCCAGCAGCCCGACACTCAGGGGTGAAAAACTGTTTTTT. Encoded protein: CASSPTLRGEKLFF.

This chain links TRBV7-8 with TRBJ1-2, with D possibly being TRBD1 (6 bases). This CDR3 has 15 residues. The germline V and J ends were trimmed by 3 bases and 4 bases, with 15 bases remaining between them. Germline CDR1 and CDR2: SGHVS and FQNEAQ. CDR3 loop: CASSFGVQGGYGYTF. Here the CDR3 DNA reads TGTGCCAGCAGCTTTGGTGTACAGGGTGGCTATGGCTACACCTTC.

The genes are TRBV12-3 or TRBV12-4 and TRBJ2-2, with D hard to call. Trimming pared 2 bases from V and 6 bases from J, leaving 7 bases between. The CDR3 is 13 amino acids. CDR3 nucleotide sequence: TGTGCCAGCAGTTTAAGGCAGGCCGGGGAGCTGTTTTTT. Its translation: CASSLRQAGELFF.

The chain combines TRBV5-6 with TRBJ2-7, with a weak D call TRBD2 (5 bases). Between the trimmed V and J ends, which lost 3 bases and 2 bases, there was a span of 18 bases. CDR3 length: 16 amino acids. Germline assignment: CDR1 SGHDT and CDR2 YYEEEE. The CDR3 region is CASSSTGLILTYEQYF. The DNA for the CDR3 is TGTGCCAGCAGCTCGACCGGACTTATATTAACCTACGAGCAGTACTTC.

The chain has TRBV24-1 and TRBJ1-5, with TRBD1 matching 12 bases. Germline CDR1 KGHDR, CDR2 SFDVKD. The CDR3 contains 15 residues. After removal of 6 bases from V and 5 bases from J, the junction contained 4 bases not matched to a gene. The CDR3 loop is CATSTGTGGDQPQHF. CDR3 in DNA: TGTGCCACCAGTACCGGGACAGGGGGCGATCAGCCCCAGCATTTT.

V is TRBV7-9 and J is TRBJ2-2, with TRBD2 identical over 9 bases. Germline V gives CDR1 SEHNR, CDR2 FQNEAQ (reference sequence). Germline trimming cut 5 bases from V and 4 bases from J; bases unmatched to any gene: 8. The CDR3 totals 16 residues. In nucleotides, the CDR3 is TGTGCCAGCAGCCCCTACGGACTAGCGAGCACCGGGGAGCTGTTTTTT. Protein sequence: CASSPYGLASTGELFF.

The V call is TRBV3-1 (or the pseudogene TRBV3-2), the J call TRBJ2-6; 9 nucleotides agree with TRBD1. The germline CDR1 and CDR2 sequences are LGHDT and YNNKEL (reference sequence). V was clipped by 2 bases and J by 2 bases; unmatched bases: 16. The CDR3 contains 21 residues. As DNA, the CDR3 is TGTGCCAGCAGCCAAAGTCGGTACAGGGGGCGCACTGTCGCTGGGGCCAACGTCCTGACTTTC. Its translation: CASSQSRYRGRTVAGANVLTF.